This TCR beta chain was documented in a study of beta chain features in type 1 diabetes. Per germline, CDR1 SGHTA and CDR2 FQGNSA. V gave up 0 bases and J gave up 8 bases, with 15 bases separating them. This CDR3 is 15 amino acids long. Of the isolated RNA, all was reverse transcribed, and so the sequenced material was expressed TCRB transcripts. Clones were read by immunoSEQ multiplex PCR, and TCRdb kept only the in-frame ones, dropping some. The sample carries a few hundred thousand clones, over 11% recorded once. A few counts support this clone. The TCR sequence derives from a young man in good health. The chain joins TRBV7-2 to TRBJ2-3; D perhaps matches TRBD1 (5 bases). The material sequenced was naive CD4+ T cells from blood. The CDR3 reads CASSLASPGPGTQYF. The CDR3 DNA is TGTGCCAGCAGCTTAGCCTCCCCAGGGCCGGGTACGCAGTATTTT.